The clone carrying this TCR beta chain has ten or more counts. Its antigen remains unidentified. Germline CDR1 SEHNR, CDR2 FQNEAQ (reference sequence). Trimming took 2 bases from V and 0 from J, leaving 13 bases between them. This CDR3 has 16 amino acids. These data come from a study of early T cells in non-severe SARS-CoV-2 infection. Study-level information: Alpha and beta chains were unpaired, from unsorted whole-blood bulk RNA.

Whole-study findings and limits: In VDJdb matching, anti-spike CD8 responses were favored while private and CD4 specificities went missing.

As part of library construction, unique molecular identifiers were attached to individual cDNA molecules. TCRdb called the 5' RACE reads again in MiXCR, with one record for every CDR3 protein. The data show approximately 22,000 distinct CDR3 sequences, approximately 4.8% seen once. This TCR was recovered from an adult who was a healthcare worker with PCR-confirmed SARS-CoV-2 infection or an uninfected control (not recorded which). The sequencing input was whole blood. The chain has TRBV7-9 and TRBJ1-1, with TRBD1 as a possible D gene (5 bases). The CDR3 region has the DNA TGTGCCAGCAGCTTATTGAGATCGGGGGTGAACACTGAAGCTTTCTTT. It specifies CASSLLRSGVNTEAFF.